This T cell receptor (beta chain) was recorded in a study of Ad26.COV2.S vaccination and SARS-CoV-2 variants (dated by TCRdb to about 2021). About the full investigation: Vaccine-arm donors came from COV1001, a multicentre, randomized, double-blind, placebo-controlled phase I-IIa trial of Ad26.COV2.S in healthy adults. Investigators did not know the trial group allocation while performing experiments and assessing outcomes. A total of some 30 samples were included in the TCR-sequenced set, comprising around 19 Ad26.COV2.S vaccine recipients, 5 placebo recipients and 8 SARS-CoV-2 convalescent individuals. Trial participants were randomized into five groups of five, in which low-dose or high-dose Ad26.COV2.S was given once or twice, or placebo was given on both occasions. Ad26.COV2.S was administered intramuscularly at a dose of 5x10^10 or 1x10^11 viral particles, either as one shot or as two shots given 56 days apart. TCRbeta repertoire sequencing served as the tool for gauging how specific and how broad the SARS-CoV-2-reactive T cell receptors were following Ad26.COV2.S vaccination. What the research found in general, with its limitations: Non-spike TCR breadth was comparable between vaccine and placebo recipients, consistent with the vaccine containing only spike. Spike-specific TCR breadth was higher in Ad26.COV2.S recipients than in placebo recipients (P = 0.0014). After vaccination, substantial breadth of spike-specific CD8+ and CD4+ T cell responses was reported. Comparing responses between vaccine doses or regimens was not something the study was powered to do. It was noted by the authors that total T cell responses may have been underestimated by the TCR breadth and depth analyses.

As for this clone: Its specific antigen is unknown. Qualities for individual bases were not recorded, and no much larger clone is one base off.

TCRbeta CDR3 regions were sequenced with the immunoSEQ Assay. After extraction, genomic DNA underwent amplification by bias-controlled multiplex PCR, followed by high-throughput sequencing. The original pipeline was this. To quantify the absolute abundance of every unique TCRbeta CDR3 region, sequences were collapsed and filtered. Usable DNA was measured by amplifying reference genes present in all nucleated cells, and TCRbeta template counts were normalized to that usable DNA to estimate T cell fraction. Repertoire TCRs were annotated as SARS-CoV-2-specific by exact matching of V gene, CDR3 amino acid sequence and J gene to a known reactive TCR set. The reference SARS-CoV-2 TCR set came from MIRA and was filtered for enrichment in COVID-19-positive ImmuneCODE repertoires, removing public or cross-reactive TCRs. Drawing on the MIRA antigens, annotated TCRs were analysed further at the level of specific ORF or position within ORF. Depth was the summed frequency of annotated unique rearrangements, while breadth was defined as annotated unique rearrangements over total unique productive rearrangements. TCR breadth was compared between groups using two-sided Wilcoxon rank-sum tests. This is the immuneACCESS table as TCRdb keeps it, with only in-frame sequences that have V and J called. A part of the clones is gone; compared with another copy, unresolved V genes explain less than half, and the rest is unexplained. V and J calls and clone size are given by that table; D and trimming were obtained from the DNA. This sample has about 680,000 clones in its table, and roughly 90% of those were observed once. The ten largest clones represent approximately 1.5% of the sample.

Explained via the paper, the treatment or condition label denotes: roughly 19 received Ad26.COV2.S at low or high dose, single or two shots; several received placebo; per-sample allocation not given. Repertoires of vaccine and placebo recipients were sequenced from samples collected on day 63 after the first injection. Cohort 1b enrolled 25 adults aged 18-55 years at a single site in Boston, USA, between 29 July and 7 August 2020. Ad26.COV2.S was a replication-incompetent adenovirus type 26 vector expressing a prefusion-stabilized SARS-CoV-2 spike protein from the original Wuhan strain. The clonotype was recovered from a person aged 18 to 59 who received the Ad26.COV2.S COVID-19 vaccine or a placebo. Specimen: peripheral blood, collected in a trial of Ad26.COV2.S vaccine versus placebo.

Read as DNA, the sequence is TGTGCCAGCAGTCCTACTTACCTAAGCGACAGGGCCTTGGACAAAAACATTCAGTACTTC. Translated, it reads CASSPTYLSDRALDKNIQYF. Here the chain combines TRBV4-2 and TRBJ2-4, and TRBD1 matches 7 of the central bases. As encoded in the germline V gene, CDR1 is LGHNA while CDR2 is YNFKEQ. The CDR3 numbers 20 residues from cysteine through phenylalanine. Only the CDR3 DNA stays, 60 bases, in frame from base 1. Trimming takes 6 bases off V and 3 bases off J; junction bases not matched to a gene: 23.